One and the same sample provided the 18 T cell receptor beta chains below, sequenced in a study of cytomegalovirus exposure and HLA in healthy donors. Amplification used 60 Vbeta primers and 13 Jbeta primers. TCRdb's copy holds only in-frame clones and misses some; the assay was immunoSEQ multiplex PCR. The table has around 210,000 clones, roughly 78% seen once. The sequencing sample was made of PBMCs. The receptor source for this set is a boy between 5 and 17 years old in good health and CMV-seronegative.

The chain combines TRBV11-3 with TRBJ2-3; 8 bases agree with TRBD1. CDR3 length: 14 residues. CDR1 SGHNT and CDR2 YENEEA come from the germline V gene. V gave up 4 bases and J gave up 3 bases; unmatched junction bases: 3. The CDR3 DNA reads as TGTGCCAGCAGCTACCGGACAGGGACAGATACGCAGTATTTT. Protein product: CASSYRTGTDTQYF.

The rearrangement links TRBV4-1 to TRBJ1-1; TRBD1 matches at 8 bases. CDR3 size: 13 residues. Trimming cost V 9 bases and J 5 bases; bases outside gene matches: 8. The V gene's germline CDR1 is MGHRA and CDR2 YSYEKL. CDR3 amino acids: CASGQGPGTEAFF. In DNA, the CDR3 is TGCGCCAGTGGACAGGGCCCGGGGACTGAAGCTTTCTTT.

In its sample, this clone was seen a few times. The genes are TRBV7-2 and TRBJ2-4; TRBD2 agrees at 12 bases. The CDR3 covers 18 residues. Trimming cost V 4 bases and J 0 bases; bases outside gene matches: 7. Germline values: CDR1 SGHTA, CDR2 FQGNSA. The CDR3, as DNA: TGTGCCAGCAGCTCTCCGACTAGCGGGGGCCTAGCCAAAAACATTCAGTACTTC. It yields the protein CASSSPTSGGLAKNIQYF.

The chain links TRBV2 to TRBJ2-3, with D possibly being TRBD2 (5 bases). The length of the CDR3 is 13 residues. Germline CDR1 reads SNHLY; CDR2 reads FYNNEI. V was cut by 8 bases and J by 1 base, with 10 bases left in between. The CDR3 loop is CASGLAGTDTQYF. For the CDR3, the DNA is TGTGCCAGCGGCCTAGCAGGCACAGATACGCAGTATTTT.

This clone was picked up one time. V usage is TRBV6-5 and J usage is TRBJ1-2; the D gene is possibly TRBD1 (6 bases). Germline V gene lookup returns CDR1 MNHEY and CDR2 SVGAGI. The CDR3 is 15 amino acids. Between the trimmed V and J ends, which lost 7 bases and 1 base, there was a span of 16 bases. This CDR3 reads CASTDSLWYNYGYTF. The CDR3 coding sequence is TGTGCCAGCACGGACAGCCTGTGGTATAACTATGGCTACACCTTC.

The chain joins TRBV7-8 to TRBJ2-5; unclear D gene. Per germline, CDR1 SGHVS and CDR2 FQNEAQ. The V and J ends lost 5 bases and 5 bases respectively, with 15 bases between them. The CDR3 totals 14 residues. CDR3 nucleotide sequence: TGTGCCAGCAGCCCGCCGTGGGTGAGGGAGACCCAGTACTTC. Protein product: CASSPPWVRETQYF.

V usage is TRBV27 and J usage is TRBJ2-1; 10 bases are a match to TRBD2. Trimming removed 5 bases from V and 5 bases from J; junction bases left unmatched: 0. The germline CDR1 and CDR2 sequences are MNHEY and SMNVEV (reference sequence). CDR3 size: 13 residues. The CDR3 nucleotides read TGTGCCAGCAGTAGCGGGAGGGACAATGAGCAGTTCTTC. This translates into CASSSGRDNEQFF.

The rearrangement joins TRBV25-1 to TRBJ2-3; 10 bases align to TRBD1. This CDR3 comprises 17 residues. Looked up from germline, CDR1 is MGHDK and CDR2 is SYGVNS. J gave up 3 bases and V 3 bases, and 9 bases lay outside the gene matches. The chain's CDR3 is CASSDALEGQGTDTQYF. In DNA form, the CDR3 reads TGTGCCAGCAGTGACGCCCTAGAGGGACAGGGGACAGATACGCAGTATTTT.

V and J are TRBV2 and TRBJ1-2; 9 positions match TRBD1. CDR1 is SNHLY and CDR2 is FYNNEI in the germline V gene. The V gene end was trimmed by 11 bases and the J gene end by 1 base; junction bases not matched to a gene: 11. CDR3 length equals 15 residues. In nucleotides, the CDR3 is TGTGCCCCCCCCGGAGGGGACAGGGTTAACTATGGCTACACCTTC. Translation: CAPPGGDRVNYGYTF.

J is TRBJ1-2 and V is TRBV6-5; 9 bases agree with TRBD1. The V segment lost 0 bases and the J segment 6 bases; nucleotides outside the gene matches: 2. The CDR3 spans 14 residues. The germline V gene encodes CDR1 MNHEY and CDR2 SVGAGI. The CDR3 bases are TGTGCCAGCAGTTACTCGGGACAGGGCCATGGCTACACCTTC. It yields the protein CASSYSGQGHGYTF.

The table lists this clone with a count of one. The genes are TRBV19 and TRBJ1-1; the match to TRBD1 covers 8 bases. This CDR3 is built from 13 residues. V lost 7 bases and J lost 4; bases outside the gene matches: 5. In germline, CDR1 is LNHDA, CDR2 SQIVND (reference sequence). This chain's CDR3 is CASTLDRGTEAFF. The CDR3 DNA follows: TGTGCCAGTACCTTAGACAGGGGCACTGAAGCTTTCTTT.

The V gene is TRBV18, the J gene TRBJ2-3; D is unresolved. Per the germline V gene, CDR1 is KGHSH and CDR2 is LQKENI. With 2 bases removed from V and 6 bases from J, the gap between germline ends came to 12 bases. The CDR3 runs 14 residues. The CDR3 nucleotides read TGTGCCAGCTCACCAGGTTCAGGATGGGATACGCAGTATTTT. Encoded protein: CASSPGSGWDTQYF.

CDR3 sequence (DNA): TGTGCCAGCAGCGTAGCTGGGGCAGCTCGCTATGGCTACACCTTC. Protein product: CASSVAGAARYGYTF. The rearrangement uses TRBV9 and TRBJ1-2, with D tentatively TRBD1 (5 bases). This CDR3 has 15 residues. V gave up 0 bases and J gave up 4 bases, with 13 bases separating them. The germline V gene encodes CDR1 SGDLS and CDR2 YYNGEE. Combining the CDR3 with reference TRBV9 and TRBJ1-2 gives the whole variable domain DSGVTQTPKHLITATGQRVTLRCSPRSGDLSVYWYQQSLDQGLQFLIQYYNGEERAKGNILERFSAQQFPDLHSELNLSSLELGDSALYFCASSVAGAARYGYTFGSGTRLTVV.

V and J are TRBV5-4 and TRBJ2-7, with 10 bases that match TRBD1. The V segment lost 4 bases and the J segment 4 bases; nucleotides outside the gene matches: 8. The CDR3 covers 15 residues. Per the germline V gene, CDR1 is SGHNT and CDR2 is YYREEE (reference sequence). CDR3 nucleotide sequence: TGTGCCAGCAGCGAGGGACAGGGGCTTGAGTACGAGCAGTACTTC. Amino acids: CASSEGQGLEYEQYF.

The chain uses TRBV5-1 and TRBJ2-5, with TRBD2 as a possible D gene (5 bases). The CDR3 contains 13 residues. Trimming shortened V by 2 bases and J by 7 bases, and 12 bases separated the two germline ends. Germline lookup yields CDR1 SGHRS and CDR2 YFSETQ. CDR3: CASSFEGEATQYF. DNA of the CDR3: TGCGCCAGCAGCTTTGAGGGTGAGGCGACCCAGTACTTC.

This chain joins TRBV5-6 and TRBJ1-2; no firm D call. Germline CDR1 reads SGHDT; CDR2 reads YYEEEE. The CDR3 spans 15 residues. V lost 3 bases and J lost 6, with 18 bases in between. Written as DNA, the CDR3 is TGTGCCAGCAGCTCTACCCTTTGGGGAGTCCATGGCTACACCTTC. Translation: CASSSTLWGVHGYTF.

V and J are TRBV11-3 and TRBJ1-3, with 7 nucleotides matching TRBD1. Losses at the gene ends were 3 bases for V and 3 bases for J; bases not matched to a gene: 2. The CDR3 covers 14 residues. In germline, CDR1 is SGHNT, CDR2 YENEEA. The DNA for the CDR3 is TGTGCCAGCAGCTTGACAGGGTTTGGAAACACCATATATTTT. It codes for CASSLTGFGNTIYF. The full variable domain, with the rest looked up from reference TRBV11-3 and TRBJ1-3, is EAGVVQSPRYKIIEKKQPVAFWCNPISGHNTLYWYLQNLGQGPELLIRYENEEAVDDSQLPKDRFSAERLKGVDSTLKIQPAELGDSAVYLCASSLTGFGNTIYFGEGSWLTVV.

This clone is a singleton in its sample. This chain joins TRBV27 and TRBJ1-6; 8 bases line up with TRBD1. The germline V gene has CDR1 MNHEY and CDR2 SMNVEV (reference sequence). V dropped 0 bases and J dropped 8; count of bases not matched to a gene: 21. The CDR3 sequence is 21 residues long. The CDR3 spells CASSLSVYSGTTDRGDSPLHF. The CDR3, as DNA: TGTGCCAGCAGTTTATCCGTCTATTCAGGGACAACAGACAGGGGTGATTCACCCCTCCACTTT.